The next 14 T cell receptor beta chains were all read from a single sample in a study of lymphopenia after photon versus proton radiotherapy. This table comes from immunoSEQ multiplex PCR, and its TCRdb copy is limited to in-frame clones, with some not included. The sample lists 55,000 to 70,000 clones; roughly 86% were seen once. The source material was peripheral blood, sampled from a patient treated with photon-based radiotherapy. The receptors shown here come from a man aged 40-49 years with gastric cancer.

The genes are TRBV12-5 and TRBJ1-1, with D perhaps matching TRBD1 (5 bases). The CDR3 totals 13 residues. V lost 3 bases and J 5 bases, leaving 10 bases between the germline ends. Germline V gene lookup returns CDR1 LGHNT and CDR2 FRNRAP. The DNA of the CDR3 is TGTGCTAGTGGTTTAGCAGGGAGGACTGAAGCTTTCTTT. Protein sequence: CASGLAGRTEAFF.

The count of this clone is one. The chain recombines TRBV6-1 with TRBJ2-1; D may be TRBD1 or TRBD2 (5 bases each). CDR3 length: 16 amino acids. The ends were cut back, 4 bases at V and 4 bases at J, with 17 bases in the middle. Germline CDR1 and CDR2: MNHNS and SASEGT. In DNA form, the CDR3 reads TGTGCCAGCAGTGCCCTGGGTAGGGGAGCTTACAATGAGCAGTTCTTC. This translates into CASSALGRGAYNEQFF.

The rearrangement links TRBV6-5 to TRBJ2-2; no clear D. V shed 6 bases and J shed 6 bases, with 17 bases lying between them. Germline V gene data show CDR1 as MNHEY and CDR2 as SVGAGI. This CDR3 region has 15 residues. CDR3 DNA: TGTGCCAGCAGAAGACCCAGCGAGGTGGCCGGGGAGCTGTTTTTT. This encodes CASRRPSEVAGELFF.

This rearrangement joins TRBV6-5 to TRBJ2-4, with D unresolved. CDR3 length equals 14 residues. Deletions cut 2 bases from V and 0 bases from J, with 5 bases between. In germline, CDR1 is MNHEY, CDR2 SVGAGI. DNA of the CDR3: TGTGCCAGCAGTTACGGGGTAGCCAAAAACATTCAGTACTTC. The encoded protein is CASSYGVAKNIQYF.

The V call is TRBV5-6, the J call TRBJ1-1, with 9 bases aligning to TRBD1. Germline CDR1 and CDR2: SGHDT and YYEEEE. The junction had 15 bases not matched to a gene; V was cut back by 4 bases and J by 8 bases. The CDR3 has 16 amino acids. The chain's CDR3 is CASSPPAGTGRTEAFF. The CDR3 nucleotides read TGTGCCAGCAGCCCGCCCGCCGGGACAGGGCGAACCGAAGCTTTCTTT.

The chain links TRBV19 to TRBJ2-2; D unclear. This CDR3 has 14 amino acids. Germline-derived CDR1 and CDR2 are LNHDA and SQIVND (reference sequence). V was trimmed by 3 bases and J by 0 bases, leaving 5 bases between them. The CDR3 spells CASSIPSNTGELFF. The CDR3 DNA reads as TGTGCCAGTAGTATCCCCTCGAACACCGGGGAGCTGTTTTTT.

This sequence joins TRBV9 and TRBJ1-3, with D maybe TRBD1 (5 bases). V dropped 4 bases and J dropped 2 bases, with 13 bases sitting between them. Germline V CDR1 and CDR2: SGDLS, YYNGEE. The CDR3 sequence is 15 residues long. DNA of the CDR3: TGTGCCAGCAGCCGGGACGGTGCTACTGGAAACACCATATATTTT. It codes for CASSRDGATGNTIYF.

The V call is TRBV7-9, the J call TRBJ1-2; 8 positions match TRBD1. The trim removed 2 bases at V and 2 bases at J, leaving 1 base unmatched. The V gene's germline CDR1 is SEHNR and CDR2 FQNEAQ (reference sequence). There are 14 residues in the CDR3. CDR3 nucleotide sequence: TGTGCCAGCAGCTTATGGGACAGGAACTATGGCTACACCTTC. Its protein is CASSLWDRNYGYTF.

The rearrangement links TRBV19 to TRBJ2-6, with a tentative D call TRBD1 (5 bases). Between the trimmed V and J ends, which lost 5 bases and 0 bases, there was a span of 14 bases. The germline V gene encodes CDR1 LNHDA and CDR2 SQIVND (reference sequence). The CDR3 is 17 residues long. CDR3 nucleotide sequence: TGTGCCAGTAGTTCTTCAGGGATGTTCTCTGGGGCCAACGTCCTGACTTTC. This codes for CASSSSGMFSGANVLTF.

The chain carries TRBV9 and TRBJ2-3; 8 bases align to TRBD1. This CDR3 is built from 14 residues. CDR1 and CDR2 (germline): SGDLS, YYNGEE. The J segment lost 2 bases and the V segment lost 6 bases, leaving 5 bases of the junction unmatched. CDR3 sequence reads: CASNRGSYTDTQYF. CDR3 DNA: TGTGCCAGCAACAGGGGGTCGTACACAGATACGCAGTATTTT.

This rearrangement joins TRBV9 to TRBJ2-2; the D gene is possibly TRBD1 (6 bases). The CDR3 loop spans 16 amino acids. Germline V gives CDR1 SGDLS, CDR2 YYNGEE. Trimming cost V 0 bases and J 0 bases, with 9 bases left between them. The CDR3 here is CASSVVGAPNTGELFF. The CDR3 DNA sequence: TGTGCCAGCAGCGTAGTGGGGGCTCCGAACACCGGGGAGCTGTTTTTT.

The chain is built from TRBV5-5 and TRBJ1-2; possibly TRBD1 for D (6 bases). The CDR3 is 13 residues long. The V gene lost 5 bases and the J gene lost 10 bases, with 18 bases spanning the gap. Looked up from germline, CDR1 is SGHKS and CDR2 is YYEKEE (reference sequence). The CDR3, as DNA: TGTGCCAGCAGTCCGAGGGGGTCTAAAGACTACACCTTC. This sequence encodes CASSPRGSKDYTF. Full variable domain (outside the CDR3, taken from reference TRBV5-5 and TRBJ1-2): DAGVTQSPTHLIKTRGQQVTLRCSPISGHKSVSWYQQVLGQGPQFIFQYYEKEERGRGNFPDRFSARQFPNYSSELNVNALLLGDSALYLCASSPRGSKDYTFGSGTRLTVV.

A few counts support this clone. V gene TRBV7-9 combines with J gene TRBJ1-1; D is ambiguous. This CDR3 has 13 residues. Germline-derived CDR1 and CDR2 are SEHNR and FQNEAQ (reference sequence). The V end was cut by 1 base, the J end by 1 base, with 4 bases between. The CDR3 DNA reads TGTGCCAGCAGCTTAGGAACGAACACTGAAGCTTTCTTT. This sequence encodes CASSLGTNTEAFF.

The CDR3 loop reads CASSVAPGNYEQYF. The DNA for the CDR3 is TGTGCCAGCAGCGTAGCCCCCGGAAACTACGAGCAGTACTTC. V gene TRBV9 combines with J gene TRBJ2-7; D ambiguous. V dropped 0 bases and J dropped 3 bases, with 10 bases sitting between them. This CDR3 has 14 amino acids. Germline V gene lookup returns CDR1 SGDLS and CDR2 YYNGEE.